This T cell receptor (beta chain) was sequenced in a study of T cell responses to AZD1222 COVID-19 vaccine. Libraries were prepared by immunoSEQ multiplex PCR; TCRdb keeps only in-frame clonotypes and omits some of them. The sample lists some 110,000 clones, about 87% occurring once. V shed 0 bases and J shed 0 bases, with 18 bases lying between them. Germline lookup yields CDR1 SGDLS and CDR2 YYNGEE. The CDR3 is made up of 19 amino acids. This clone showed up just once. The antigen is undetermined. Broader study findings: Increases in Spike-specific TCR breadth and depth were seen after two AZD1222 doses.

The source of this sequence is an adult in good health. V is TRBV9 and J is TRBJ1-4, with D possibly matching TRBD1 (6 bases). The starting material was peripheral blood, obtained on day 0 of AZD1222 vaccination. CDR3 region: CASSVGRSGAPSTNEKLFF. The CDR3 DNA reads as TGTGCCAGCAGCGTAGGGCGGTCGGGGGCCCCCTCAACTAATGAAAAACTGTTTTTT.